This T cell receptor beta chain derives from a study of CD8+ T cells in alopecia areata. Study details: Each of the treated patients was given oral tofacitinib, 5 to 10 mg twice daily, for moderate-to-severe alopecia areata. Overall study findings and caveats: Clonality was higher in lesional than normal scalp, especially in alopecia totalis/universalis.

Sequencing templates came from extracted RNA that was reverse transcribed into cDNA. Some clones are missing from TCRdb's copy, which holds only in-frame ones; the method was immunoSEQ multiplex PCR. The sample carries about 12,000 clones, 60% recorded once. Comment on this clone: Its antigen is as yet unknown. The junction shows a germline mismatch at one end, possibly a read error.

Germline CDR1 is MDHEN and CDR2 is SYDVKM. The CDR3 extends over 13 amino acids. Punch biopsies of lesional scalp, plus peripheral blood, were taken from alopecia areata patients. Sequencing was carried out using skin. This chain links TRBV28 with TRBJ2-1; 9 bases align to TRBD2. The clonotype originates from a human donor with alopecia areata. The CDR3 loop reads CASSLFAGTSWLF. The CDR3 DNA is TGTGCCAGCAGTCTATTCGCAGGGACTAGCTGGCTCTTC.